One and the same sample provided the 30 T cell receptor beta chains below, sequenced in a study of STAT5B mutations in CD4+ large granular lymphocyte leukemia. This table comes from immunoSEQ multiplex PCR, and its TCRdb copy is limited to in-frame clones, with some not included. The sample shows 20,000 to 25,000 clones, around 76% of them seen only once. Sequencing was performed on CD4+ T cells from blood buffy coats. These receptors came from a human donor in good health.

The chain combines TRBV29-1 with TRBJ2-1, with TRBD2 matching over 9 bases. With V trimmed by 6 bases and J by 9 bases, 9 bases remained unmatched. This CDR3 has 13 residues. Germline-derived CDR1 and CDR2 are SQVTM and ANQGSEA. CDR3 nucleotides: TGCAGCGTCGCGTCCTCGGGACTAGCTGAGCAGTTCTTC. Amino acids: CSVASSGLAEQFF.

CDR3 sequence reads: CASSLALQADTQYF. In DNA, the CDR3 is TGTGCCAGCAGCTTAGCGCTCCAGGCAGATACGCAGTATTTT. V and J are TRBV7-2 and TRBJ2-3; unclear D gene. CDR3 length equals 14 residues. The germline gives CDR1 SGHTA, CDR2 FQGNSA. Between the trimmed V and J ends, which lost 0 bases and 4 bases, there was a span of 8 bases.

The chain has TRBV5-1 and TRBJ2-1; D gene ambiguous. Germline-derived CDR1 and CDR2 are SGHRS and YFSETQ. This CDR3 spans 15 amino acids. Trimming pared 4 bases from V and 4 bases from J, leaving 15 bases between. The CDR3, as DNA: TGCGCCAGCAGCGCAGGTCCTACCCAATACAATGAGCAGTTCTTC. Translation: CASSAGPTQYNEQFF.

The J gene is TRBJ1-1, the V gene TRBV10-3, with 7 bases that match TRBD1. This CDR3 contains 14 residues. Losses at the gene ends were 4 bases for V and 7 bases for J; bases not matched to a gene: 9. CDR1 and CDR2 from the germline V gene are ENHRY and SYGVKD. The CDR3 is CAISGQGGGGEAFF. CDR3 coding DNA: TGTGCCATCAGTGGACAGGGAGGCGGTGGTGAAGCTTTCTTT.

The V gene is TRBV5-1, the J gene TRBJ2-5; 9 bases agree with TRBD1. The length of the CDR3 is 15 residues. CDR1 and CDR2 (germline): SGHRS, YFSETQ. The V gene end was trimmed by 3 bases and the J gene end by 3 bases; junction bases not matched to a gene: 6. CDR3 protein: CASSSGTGWEETQYF. In nucleotides, the CDR3 is TGCGCCAGCAGCTCCGGGACAGGGTGGGAAGAGACCCAGTACTTC.

This chain links TRBV5-1 with TRBJ1-2; D gene uncertain. This CDR3 is built from 15 residues. Germline V CDR1 and CDR2: SGHRS, YFSETQ. Trimming left V 4 bases short and J 0 bases short, with 13 bases between. The CDR3, as DNA: TGCGCCAGCAGCCCTAACAGTAACTCTAACTATGGCTACACCTTC. It codes for CASSPNSNSNYGYTF.

The chain couples TRBV7-2 to TRBJ2-3; D ambiguous. Germline V lookup: CDR1 SGHTA, CDR2 FQGNSA. Trimming pared 3 bases from V and 1 base from J, leaving 11 bases between. This CDR3 contains 15 residues. The CDR3 DNA follows: TGTGCCAGCAGCTTCTGGACGGGTCGCACAGATACGCAGTATTTT. This sequence encodes CASSFWTGRTDTQYF.

The chain combines TRBV6-4 with TRBJ2-1, with 10 bases fitting TRBD2. J was trimmed by 3 bases and V by 5 bases; bases with no gene match: 13. CDR3 length: 18 amino acids. Germline CDR1 reads MRHNA; CDR2 reads SNTAGT. Here the CDR3 reads CASSPSGASGSNYNEQFF. The CDR3 nucleotides are TGTGCCAGCAGTCCGTCCGGGGCTAGCGGGAGTAACTACAATGAGCAGTTCTTC.

The chain carries TRBV5-1 and TRBJ1-2, with D possibly being TRBD1 (6 bases). CDR3 length: 13 residues. The germline V gene has CDR1 SGHRS and CDR2 YFSETQ. The V and J ends lost 0 bases and 6 bases respectively, with 9 bases between them. CDR3 protein: CASSLEGVDGYTF. The CDR3 DNA reads as TGCGCCAGCAGCTTGGAGGGGGTGGATGGCTACACCTTC.

This clone was seen more than once but under ten times. This chain joins TRBV2 and TRBJ2-7; D ambiguous. V was clipped by 4 bases and J by 3 bases, with 4 bases between them. The CDR3 runs to 11 residues. CDR1 and CDR2 from the germline V gene are SNHLY and FYNNEI. CDR3 sequence (DNA): TGTGCCAGCAGTGGCAACTACGAGCAGTACTTC. This sequence encodes CASSGNYEQYF.

This clone turned up a few times. The chain has TRBV28 and TRBJ2-7; 7 bases are shared with TRBD1. CDR1 is MDHEN and CDR2 is SYDVKM in the germline V gene. There are 14 residues in the CDR3. V lost 5 bases to trimming and J lost 1 base; unmatched junction nucleotides: 5. CDR3: CASSTPTGSYEQYF. The CDR3 nucleotides read TGTGCCAGCAGTACTCCGACAGGGTCCTACGAGCAGTACTTC.

The gene calls are TRBV4-3 and TRBJ2-3; no reliable D call. CDR1 and CDR2 from the germline V gene are LGHNA and YSLEER. The CDR3 is 13 amino acids. Trimming cost V 4 bases and J 4 bases, with 9 bases left between them. The CDR3 nucleotides are TGCGCCAGCAGCCGGTTAGAGGCAGATACGCAGTATTTT. Residues: CASSRLEADTQYF.

The V call is TRBV30, the J call TRBJ2-4; TRBD2 aligns across 11 bases. J lost 3 bases, V lost 2 bases, and 3 bases had no gene match. The CDR3 has 15 amino acids. Per germline, CDR1 GTSNPN and CDR2 SVGIG (reference sequence). The CDR3 DNA sequence: TGTGCCTGGAGTTTAGCGGGAGGGGTCAAAAACATTCAGTACTTC. Translated, it gives CAWSLAGGVKNIQYF.

This clone was detected only a few times. The chain joins TRBV5-1 to TRBJ1-5; maybe TRBD1 (6 bases). Germline V CDR1 and CDR2: SGHRS, YFSETQ. CDR3 length: 14 amino acids. The V and J ends lost 4 bases and 7 bases respectively, with 15 bases between them. The CDR3 nucleotides are TGCGCCAGCAGCCCACAGGGCACAGGCCAGCCCCAGCATTTT. Its protein product is CASSPQGTGQPQHF.

In its sample, this clone was seen a few times. V gene TRBV2 combines with J gene TRBJ1-5; possible D gene TRBD1, 6 bases. The germline V and J ends were trimmed by 3 bases and 5 bases, with 14 bases remaining between them. The germline gives CDR1 SNHLY, CDR2 FYNNEI. CDR3 length equals 15 residues. In DNA form, the CDR3 reads TGTGCCAGCAGTGATGCAGGGGCTAACTATCAGCCCCAGCATTTT. Its translation: CASSDAGANYQPQHF. Using reference TRBV2 and TRBJ1-5 for the parts outside the CDR3, the full variable domain is EPEVTQTPSHQVTQMGQEVILRCVPISNHLYFYWYRQILGQKVEFLVSFYNNEISEKSEIFDDQFSVERPDGSNFTLKIRSTKLEDSAMYFCASSDAGANYQPQHFGDGTRLSIL.

This chain joins TRBV19 and TRBJ2-7; possibly TRBD2 for D (6 bases). The CDR3 contains 16 residues. Germline CDR1 reads LNHDA; CDR2 reads SQIVND (reference sequence). V was pared by 7 bases and J by 8 bases, with 27 bases between. The CDR3 spells CASTPGGTVAAGKQYF. The CDR3 DNA is TGTGCCAGTACCCCCGGAGGGACGGTCGCCGCCGGTAAGCAGTACTTC.

This sequence joins TRBV28 and TRBJ2-7; 9 bases agree with TRBD1. V shed 6 bases and J 1 base; nucleotides not matched to a gene: 7. The CDR3 contains 15 residues. Germline assignment: CDR1 MDHEN and CDR2 SYDVKM. The chain's CDR3 is CASRLFGQGSYEQYF. For the CDR3, the DNA is TGTGCCAGCAGACTTTTCGGACAGGGGTCCTACGAGCAGTACTTC.

The chain joins TRBV30 to TRBJ2-7; D gene uncertain. CDR3 length equals 12 residues. The germline CDR1 and CDR2 sequences are GTSNPN and SVGIG (reference sequence). Trimming shortened V by 0 bases and J by 5 bases, and 8 bases separated the two germline ends. The CDR3 loop reads CAWSVSGHEQYF. DNA of the CDR3: TGTGCCTGGAGTGTATCAGGACACGAGCAGTACTTC.

CDR3 bases: TGTGCCAGCTCACCACGGCGGGAGGGGGCGGCTGAGCAGTTCTTC. Residues: CASSPRREGAAEQFF. The V and J genes are TRBV18 and TRBJ2-1; 9 nucleotides align to TRBD2. This CDR3 comprises 15 residues. V lost 1 base and J lost 9; bases outside the gene matches: 7. The germline CDR1 and CDR2 sequences are KGHSH and LQKENI. The variable domain in full, completed from reference TRBV18 and TRBJ2-1, reads NAGVMQNPRHLVRRRGQEARLRCSPMKGHSHVYWYRQLPEEGLKFMVYLQKENIIDESGMPKERFSAEFPKEGPSILRIQQVVRGDSAAYFCASSPRREGAAEQFFGPGTRLTVL.

CDR3: CASATSGYTDTQYF. CDR3 nucleotides: TGCGCCAGCGCTACTAGCGGGTACACAGATACGCAGTATTTT. The chain links TRBV5-1 to TRBJ2-3, with 9 bases aligning to TRBD2. This CDR3 has 14 residues. After removal of 7 bases from V and 2 bases from J, the junction contained 5 bases not matched to a gene. The germline CDR1 and CDR2 sequences are SGHRS and YFSETQ.

This clone was seen only a few times. The gene calls are TRBV10-3 and TRBJ1-4; possibly TRBD1 for D (6 bases). V was clipped by 2 bases and J by 1 base, with 14 bases between them. The germline V gene encodes CDR1 ENHRY and CDR2 SYGVKD. This CDR3 comprises 17 residues. CDR3 DNA sequence: TGTGCCATCAGTGAGAGGGGGGGATCTGTAACTAATGAAAAACTGTTTTTT. This translates into CAISERGGSVTNEKLFF.

The chain uses TRBV5-1 and TRBJ2-3; possible D gene TRBD2, 6 bases. V lost 0 bases and J lost 4, with 18 bases in between. Germline values: CDR1 SGHRS, CDR2 YFSETQ. The CDR3 has 17 amino acids. The CDR3 sequence: CASSLVGAGTGADTQYF. The CDR3 DNA reads TGCGCCAGCAGCTTGGTGGGAGCGGGCACGGGGGCAGATACGCAGTATTTT.

V and J are TRBV6-6 and TRBJ2-2, with 7 bases identical to TRBD1. The CDR3 totals 15 residues. Germline-derived CDR1 and CDR2 are MNHNY and SVGAGI (reference sequence). V shed 0 bases, J shed 6 bases, and the junction held 4 bases outside the gene matches. The CDR3 DNA follows: TGTGCCAGCAGTTACTCGACAGGGCAGCCCGGGGAGCTGTTTTTT. This encodes CASSYSTGQPGELFF.

The chain recombines TRBV28 with TRBJ2-1; D remains ambiguous. Germline CDR1 and CDR2: MDHEN and SYDVKM. Between the trimmed V and J ends, which lost 6 bases and 8 bases, there was a span of 11 bases. This CDR3 is 12 amino acids long. CDR3 in amino acids: CASRSTRDEQFF. Written as DNA, the CDR3 is TGTGCCAGCAGGTCGACTCGTGATGAGCAGTTCTTC.

This chain connects TRBV5-6 to TRBJ2-1; D is perhaps TRBD1 (6 bases). The CDR3 is 14 amino acids. CDR1 and CDR2 from the germline V gene are SGHDT and YYEEEE. V lost 0 bases, J lost 9 bases, and 13 bases lay in between. CDR3 DNA sequence: TGTGCCAGCAGCTTGGTAGGGGGAGTTGGTGAGCAGTTCTTC. It is translated as CASSLVGGVGEQFF. Filled out from reference TRBV5-6 and TRBJ2-1, the complete variable domain reads DAGVTQSPTHLIKTRGQQVTLRCSPKSGHDTVSWYQQALGQGPQFIFQYYEEEERQRGNFPDRFSGHQFPNYSSELNVNALLLGDSALYLCASSLVGGVGEQFFGPGTRLTVL.

This chain uses TRBV5-1 with TRBJ2-3; tentatively, D is TRBD1 or TRBD2 (6 bases each). The germline CDR1 and CDR2 sequences are SGHRS and YFSETQ. This CDR3 comprises 18 residues. Trimming stripped 4 bases from V and 1 base from J, with 22 bases between. The CDR3 reads CASSPSGGGTGGTDTQYF. In nucleotides, the CDR3 is TGCGCCAGCAGCCCTTCCGGGGGCGGGACGGGAGGCACAGATACGCAGTATTTT.

V and J are TRBV4-1 and TRBJ1-4; weak D call: TRBD1 (6 bases). The V end was cut by 0 bases, the J end by 13 bases, with 12 bases between. CDR1 MGHRA and CDR2 YSYEKL come from the germline V gene. The length of the CDR3 is 13 residues. The CDR3 bases are TGCGCCAGCAGCCAAGATCCGGGGGCACGACTGTTTTTT. Translating gives CASSQDPGARLFF.

The chain recombines TRBV29-1 with TRBJ2-3; 8 positions agree with TRBD1. This CDR3 contains 15 residues. Per germline, CDR1 SQVTM and CDR2 ANQGSEA. V trimming: 8 bases; J trimming: 4 bases; junction bases outside the gene matches: 14. The CDR3 DNA follows: TGCAGCACATTCCAGGGGGCTACGGGACCAGATACGCAGTATTTT. Translating gives CSTFQGATGPDTQYF.

The gene calls are TRBV6-1 and TRBJ2-5; perhaps TRBD2 as D (5 bases). V lost 3 bases and J 9 bases, leaving 11 bases between the germline ends. The CDR3 totals 12 residues. Germline loops: CDR1 MNHNS, CDR2 SASEGT. The CDR3 region is CASSDRFGAQYF. The CDR3, as DNA: TGTGCCAGCAGTGATAGGTTCGGGGCCCAGTACTTC.

This chain connects TRBV18 to TRBJ2-3; 7 bases map to TRBD2. V shed 1 base and J 4 bases; nucleotides not matched to a gene: 11. Germline assignment: CDR1 KGHSH and CDR2 LQKENI. The CDR3 extends over 17 amino acids. CDR3 bases: TGTGCCAGCTCACCACTTGGCGTAACGGGGGGTGCAGATACGCAGTATTTT. Its protein product is CASSPLGVTGGADTQYF. Filled out from reference TRBV18 and TRBJ2-3, the complete variable domain reads NAGVMQNPRHLVRRRGQEARLRCSPMKGHSHVYWYRQLPEEGLKFMVYLQKENIIDESGMPKERFSAEFPKEGPSILRIQQVVRGDSAAYFCASSPLGVTGGADTQYFGPGTRLTVL.